The rows below give T cell receptor beta chains drawn from one sample of a study of blood T cell repertoires in COVID-19. Assay used: immunoSEQ multiplex PCR; TCRdb lists only in-frame clones, some missing. The sample yields 250,000 to 300,000 clones, roughly 90% seen once. The sequenced sample consisted of peripheral blood. These receptors were obtained from a man aged 50 or older with acute or convalescent COVID-19. The CDR3 runs from the conserved cysteine through the conserved F or W. A D gene is named only where the DNA matches it firmly. Part of the rows lack a size; the others show once, few, many or a class for expanded clones.

J,D,size,V,length,CDR3,DNA
TRBJ1-6,-,-,TRBV7-3,13,CASREEYNSPLHF,TGTGCCAGCAGGGAGGAGTATAATTCACCCCTCCACTTT
TRBJ2-6,-,-,TRBV27,15,CASSLLAAGANVLTF,TGTGCCAGCAGTTTACTGGCGGCCGGGGCCAACGTCCTGACTTTC
TRBJ1-1,-,-,TRBV12-5,18,CASGLVRGGRRFNTEAFF,TGTGCTAGTGGTTTGGTACGTGGCGGCCGCCGCTTTAACACTGAAGCTTTCTTT
TRBJ2-5,-,-,TRBV27,14,CASSLKGYQETQYF,TGTGCCAGCAGTTTAAAGGGGTACCAAGAGACCCAGTACTTC
TRBJ1-1,-,-,TRBV18,15,CASSPASGENTEAFF,TGTGCCAGCTCACCAGCTTCAGGGGAGAACACTGAAGCTTTCTTT
TRBJ2-7,-,-,TRBV16,15,CASSQLIQGPYEQYF,TGTGCCAGCAGCCAATTAATACAGGGCCCCTACGAGCAGTACTTC
TRBJ1-2,TRBD1,-,TRBV6-1,17,CASSEEGLGTANYGYTF,TGTGCCAGCAGTGAAGAGGGGCTCGGGACAGCTAATTATGGCTACACCTTC
TRBJ2-3,-,-,TRBV10-1,13,CASRGHSTDTQYF,TGCGCCAGCAGGGGGCATAGCACAGATACGCAGTATTTT
TRBJ1-4,-,-,TRBV12-3/TRBV12-4,13,CASSLGPVEKLFF,TGTGCCAGCAGTTTAGGGCCAGTCGAAAAACTGTTTTTT
TRBJ2-7,-,-,TRBV11-1,16,CASSAGGSFPSYEQYF,TGTGCCAGCAGCGCCGGAGGCTCTTTCCCCTCCTACGAGCAGTACTTC
TRBJ2-7,TRBD2,-,TRBV9,15,CASSPTSGGWYEQYF,TGTGCCAGCAGCCCTACTAGCGGGGGATGGTACGAGCAGTACTTC
TRBJ1-6,-,-,TRBV7-2,14,CASSVGAGTSPLHF,TGTGCCAGCAGCGTCGGGGCAGGGACATCTCCCCTCCACTTT
TRBJ1-2,-,once,TRBV24-1,14,CATSDLSQNYGYTF,TGTGCCACCAGTGACCTCAGTCAAAACTATGGCTACACCTTC
TRBJ1-2,-,-,TRBV30,16,CAWTSTGPRNYYGYTF,TGTGCCTGGACCTCGACAGGCCCACGGAACTATTATGGCTACACCTTC
TRBJ1-2,TRBD1,-,TRBV3-1/TRBV3-2,15,CASSQRDRVNYGYTF,TGTGCCAGCAGCCAGAGGGACAGGGTAAACTATGGCTACACCTTC
TRBJ2-1,TRBD2,-,TRBV14,13,CASNTQRGVEQFF,TGTGCCAGCAACACGCAGCGGGGGGTTGAGCAGTTCTTC
TRBJ1-2,-,-,TRBV3-1/TRBV3-2,14,CASSQGARDYGYTF,TGTGCCAGCAGCCAGGGGGCGCGGGACTATGGCTACACCTTC
TRBJ1-1,-,-,TRBV10-3,14,CAIRDSTRNTEAFF,TGTGCCATCAGGGACTCGACGAGGAACACTGAAGCTTTCTTT
TRBJ1-6,-,-,TRBV11-3,13,CASSLSGNSPLHF,TGTGCCAGCAGCTTGTCCGGGAATTCACCCCTCCACTTT
TRBJ2-2,-,-,TRBV5-1,14,CASSDGARTGELFF,TGCGCCAGCAGTGATGGGGCGCGAACCGGGGAGCTGTTTTTT
TRBJ1-5,TRBD1,-,TRBV5-1,16,CASSPGTGGGGQPQHF,TGCGCCAGCAGTCCTGGGACAGGGGGCGGAGGGCAGCCCCAGCATTTT
TRBJ2-2,-,-,TRBV10-3,15,CAISESTVNTGELFF,TGTGCCATCAGTGAGTCTACAGTCAACACCGGGGAGCTGTTTTTT
TRBJ2-5,-,-,TRBV9,14,CASSPKLLEETQYF,TGTGCCAGCAGCCCCAAATTGTTGGAGGAGACCCAGTACTTC
TRBJ2-7,-,few,TRBV29-1,15,CSVTRQSLSSYEQYF,TGCAGCGTGACCAGACAGAGCTTATCCTCCTACGAGCAGTACTTC
TRBJ2-7,-,-,TRBV5-4,13,CASSPGGSYEQYF,TGTGCCAGCAGCCCGGGTGGTTCCTACGAGCAGTACTTC
TRBJ1-2,-,-,TRBV19,14,CASTPNGGLYGYTF,TGTGCCAGTACCCCCAACGGGGGGCTATATGGCTACACCTTC
TRBJ2-1,TRBD2,once,TRBV2,15,CASSVSGGSYNEQFF,TGTGCCAGCAGCGTCAGCGGGGGGTCCTACAATGAGCAGTTCTTC
TRBJ2-1,-,-,TRBV2,14,CAALPLATDSRQFF,TGTGCCGCTCTGCCCCTGGCCACGGACAGCCGGCAGTTCTTC
TRBJ2-7,TRBD2,-,TRBV2,15,CASSPGSKRGYEQYF,TGTGCCAGCAGTCCCGGGTCCAAGCGGGGGTACGAGCAGTACTTC
TRBJ2-7,TRBD1,-,TRBV9,15,CASSNPGQGTYEQYF,TGTGCCAGCAGCAATCCGGGACAGGGGACCTACGAGCAGTACTTC
TRBJ1-3,-,-,TRBV2,16,CASSENGQLLGNTIYF,TGTGCCAGCAGTGAAAACGGACAGCTCCTTGGAAACACCATATATTTT
TRBJ1-2,-,-,TRBV10-1,14,CASSGEGRGYGYTF,TGCGCCAGCAGTGGGGAGGGGCGAGGCTATGGCTACACCTTC
TRBJ2-2,TRBD1,few,TRBV10-1,15,CASSLGTGGTGELFF,TGCGCCAGCAGCCTCGGGACAGGGGGAACCGGGGAGCTGTTTTTT
TRBJ2-1,TRBD2,-,TRBV2,15,CASSETGGNYNEQFF,TGTGCCAGCAGTGAAACGGGGGGGAACTACAATGAGCAGTTCTTC
TRBJ2-7,TRBD2,-,TRBV7-9,14,CASTAGGTAYEQYF,TGTGCCAGCACCGCGGGGGGGACAGCCTACGAGCAGTACTTC
TRBJ2-5,-,-,TRBV11-2,16,CASSSARGHQGETQYF,TGTGCCAGCAGCTCCGCACGGGGACACCAGGGAGAGACCCAGTACTTC
TRBJ1-5,-,-,TRBV18,15,CASSPTAGFNQPQHF,TGTGCCAGCTCACCAACGGCAGGGTTCAATCAGCCCCAGCATTTT
TRBJ1-1,-,-,TRBV6-5,15,CASSYGQLMNTEAFF,TGTGCCAGCAGTTACGGGCAGTTGATGAACACTGAAGCTTTCTTT
TRBJ1-2,TRBD1,-,TRBV10-3,14,CATDPAQGLGGYTF,TGTGCCACCGATCCAGCACAGGGGTTGGGTGGCTACACCTTC
TRBJ1-1,-,-,TRBV5-1,15,CASSLMMGPNTEAFF,TGCGCCAGCAGCCTCATGATGGGGCCCAACACTGAAGCTTTCTTT
TRBJ1-5,-,-,TRBV6-5,15,CASRKGNRDNQPQHF,TGTGCCAGCAGAAAGGGGAACAGGGACAATCAGCCCCAGCATTTT
TRBJ2-2,TRBD1,-,TRBV29-1,14,CSVSTGGASGELFF,TGCAGCGTCTCGACAGGGGGCGCCTCCGGGGAGCTGTTTTTT
TRBJ2-7,-,-,TRBV6-4,11,CGGGSYYEQYF,TGTGGTGGGGGGTCTTACTACGAGCAGTACTTC
TRBJ2-7,TRBD1,-,TRBV19,13,CASSTGQGGEQYF,TGTGCCAGTAGTACGGGACAGGGGGGCGAGCAGTACTTC
TRBJ1-2,-,once,TRBV7-3,11,CASSPPFGYTF,TGTGCCAGCAGCCCCCCCTTTGGCTACACCTTC
TRBJ2-7,-,-,TRBV18,14,CASSPSTEAFEQYF,TGTGCCAGCTCACCATCCACAGAAGCATTCGAGCAGTACTTC
TRBJ1-2,TRBD1,-,TRBV30,13,CAWTRTGPYGYTF,TGTGCCTGGACCAGGACAGGGCCCTATGGCTACACCTTC
TRBJ2-5,-,-,TRBV30,12,CAWSWQGETQYF,TGTGCCTGGAGTTGGCAGGGTGAGACCCAGTACTTC